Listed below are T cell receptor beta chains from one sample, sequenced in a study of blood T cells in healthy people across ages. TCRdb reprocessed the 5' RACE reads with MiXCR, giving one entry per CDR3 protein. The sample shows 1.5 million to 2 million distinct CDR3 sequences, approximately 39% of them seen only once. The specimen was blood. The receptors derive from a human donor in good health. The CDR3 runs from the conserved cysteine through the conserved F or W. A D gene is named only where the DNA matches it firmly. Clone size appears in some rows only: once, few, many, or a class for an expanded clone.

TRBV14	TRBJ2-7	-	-	TGTGCCAGCAGTGGGGGTACGCGGGAGCAGTACTTC	CASSGGTREQYF
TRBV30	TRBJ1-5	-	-	TGTGCCTGGAGTGGGGCAGACAATCAGCCCCAGCATTTT	CAWSGADNQPQHF
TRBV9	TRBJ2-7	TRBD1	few	TGTGCCAGCGCTCCCGGGACAGATCCCTACGAGCAGTACTTC	CASAPGTDPYEQYF
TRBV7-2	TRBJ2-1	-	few	TGTGCCAGCAGCAAAAACAGGGCTTCCTACAATGAGCAGTTCTTC	CASSKNRASYNEQFF
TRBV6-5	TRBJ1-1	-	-	TGTGCCAGCCACGAGGGGGGGAGATTGAACACTGAAGCTTTCTTT	CASHEGGRLNTEAFF
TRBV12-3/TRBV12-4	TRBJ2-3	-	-	TGTGCCAGCAGTATACTACAGGGTTTGGTAGATACGCGGTATTTT	CASSILQGLVDTRYF
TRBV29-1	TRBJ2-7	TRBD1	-	TGCAGCGTTGAAGGGGGACAGGGGATTGGCGAGCAGTACTTC	CSVEGGQGIGEQYF
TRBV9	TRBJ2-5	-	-	TGTGCCAGCAGCGTAACGGGGACCAAAGAGACCCAGTACTTC	CASSVTGTKETQYF
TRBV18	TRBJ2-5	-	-	TGTGCCAGCTCACATTTGGGGAGGTACCAAGAGACCCAGTACTTC	CASSHLGRYQETQYF
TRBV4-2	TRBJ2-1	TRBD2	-	TGTGCCAGCAGCCAAGTACTAGCGGGGGGGTTAACATGGTTCTTC	CASSQVLAGGLTWFF
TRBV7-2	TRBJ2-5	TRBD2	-	TGTGCCAGCAGTACCCTAGCGGGGAGACAAGAGACCCAGTACTTC	CASSTLAGRQETQYF
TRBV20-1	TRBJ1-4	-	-	TGCAGTGCTACTCCAGGACCCGCTAATGAAAAACTGTTTTTT	CSATPGPANEKLFF
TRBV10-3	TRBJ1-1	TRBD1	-	TGTGCCATCAGTGAAGTTCCAGGGACAGGGGGCACTGAAGCTTTCTTT	CAISEVPGTGGTEAFF
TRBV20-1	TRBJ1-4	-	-	TGCAGTGCTAGGAGGAGGTGGTTCATTAATGAAAAACTGTTTTTT	CSARRRWFINEKLFF
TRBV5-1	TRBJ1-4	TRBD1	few	TGCGCCAGCAGTCAACAGGGGGCCAGTGAAAAACTGTTTTTT	CASSQQGASEKLFF
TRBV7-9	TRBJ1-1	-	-	TGTGCCAGCAGCTTAGGGGAGGGGTTGAGGAACACTGAAGCTTTCTTT	CASSLGEGLRNTEAFF
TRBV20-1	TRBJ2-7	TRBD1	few	TGCAGTGCTAGAGTGCCGGGACAGGGGACCCACGAGCAGTACTTC	CSARVPGQGTHEQYF
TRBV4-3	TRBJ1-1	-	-	TGCGCCAGCAGCCAAGCGTACAGGCGAATGAACACTGAAGCTTTCTTT	CASSQAYRRMNTEAFF
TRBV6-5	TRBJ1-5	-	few	TGTGCCAGCAGCTCCCAGATAAGGGAGCCCCAGCATTTT	CASSSQIREPQHF
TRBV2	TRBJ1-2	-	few	TGTGCCAGCAGTGAGGGAACAGGTCGTGGCTACACCTTC	CASSEGTGRGYTF
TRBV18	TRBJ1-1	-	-	TGTGCCAGCTCACTACGAGATATTAACACTGAAGCTTTCTTT	CASSLRDINTEAFF
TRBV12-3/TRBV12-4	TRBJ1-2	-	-	TGTGCCAGCAGTTTGATCGAGAACTATGGCTACACCTTC	CASSLIENYGYTF
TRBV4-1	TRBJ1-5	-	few	TGCGCCAGCAGCCCTGTCCCAGGACAGCGCAATCAGCCCCAGCATTTT	CASSPVPGQRNQPQHF
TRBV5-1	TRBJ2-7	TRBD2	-	TGCGCCAGCAGCTCCCTGGGGGGGGGTCAAGACTACGAGCAGTACTTC	CASSSLGGGQDYEQYF
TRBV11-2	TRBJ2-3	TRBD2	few	TGTGCCAGCAGCTCGACTAGCGGGGAGATGGATACGCAGTATTTT	CASSSTSGEMDTQYF
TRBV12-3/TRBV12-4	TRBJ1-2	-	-	TGTGCCAGCAGTTTCGGGCAGGCATACTATGGCTACACCTTC	CASSFGQAYYGYTF
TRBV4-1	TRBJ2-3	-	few	TGCGCCAGCAGCCAAGCTTGGCCCAGCGGATTCGATACGCAGTATTTT	CASSQAWPSGFDTQYF
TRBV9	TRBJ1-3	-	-	TGTGCCAGCAGCGTAGCTCCGATTAGCTCTGGAAACACCATATATTTT	CASSVAPISSGNTIYF
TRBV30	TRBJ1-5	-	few	TGTGCCTGGGGGGGCGGCGAGAATCAGCCCCAGCATTTT	CAWGGGENQPQHF
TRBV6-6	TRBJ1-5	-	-	TGTGCCAGCAGACGGGACACCTTTAGCAATCAGCCCCAGCATTTT	CASRRDTFSNQPQHF
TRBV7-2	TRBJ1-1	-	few	TGTGCCAGCAGCTTAGTGGCAGGGGCCACTGAAGCTTTCTTT	CASSLVAGATEAFF
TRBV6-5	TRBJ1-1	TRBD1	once	TGTGCCAGCAGCCCCCTACAGGGGGGAAGCACTGAAGCTTTCTTT	CASSPLQGGSTEAFF
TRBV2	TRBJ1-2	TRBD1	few	TGTGCCACGGCCCCCGACAGGGAATCTTATGGCTACACCTTC	CATAPDRESYGYTF
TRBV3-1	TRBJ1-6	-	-	TGTGCCAGCAGCCAAGTGGATAATTCACCCCTCCACTTT	CASSQVDNSPLHF
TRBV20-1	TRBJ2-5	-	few	TGCAGTGCCGAGAAGGGGGGGGAACAAGAGACCCAGTACTTC	CSAEKGGEQETQYF
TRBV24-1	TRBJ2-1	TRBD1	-	TGTGCCACCAGTGATCGGACAGGGCAGGCAGAGGAGACCCAGTTCTTC	CATSDRTGQAEETQFF
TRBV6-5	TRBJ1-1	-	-	TGTGCCAGCAGGGGCTCCTTTGGCACTGAAGCTTTCTTT	CASRGSFGTEAFF
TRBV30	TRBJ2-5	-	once	TGTGCCTGGAGTGTAACGAGGGGGACCCAGTACTTC	CAWSVTRGTQYF
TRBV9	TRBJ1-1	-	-	TGTGCCAGCAGCGTAGGAGGAGGCAGCAACACTGAAGCTTTCTTT	CASSVGGGSNTEAFF
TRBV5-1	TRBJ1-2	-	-	TGCGCCAGCAGCCCCAATCCGAGGGGGTATGGCTACACCTTC	CASSPNPRGYGYTF
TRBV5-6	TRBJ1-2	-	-	TGTGCCAGCAGCTTTTTTCAGGTGAAAGCCTATGGCTACACCTTC	CASSFFQVKAYGYTF
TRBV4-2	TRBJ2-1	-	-	TGTGCCAGCAGCCAGCCTGGTGGGGGGCCACCCGACAATGAGCGGTTCTTC	CASSQPGGGPPDNERFF
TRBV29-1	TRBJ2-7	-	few	TGCAGCGGCTCCGGGACGAGCTCCAATCATGAGTACTTC	CSGSGTSSNHEYF